This T cell receptor beta chain is from a study of T-cell reconstitution after alpha-beta-depleted transplantation in children. General study results and limits: T-cell numbers and diversity, one year after transplant, stemmed largely from T cells that were newly produced.

Unique molecular identifiers were used in preparing the TCRbeta library. TCRdb re-derived calls from the PCR reads in MiXCR, one entry per CDR3 protein. The profile shows about 980,000 distinct CDR3 sequences, 25% to 30% of them singletons. Only one count was recorded for this clonotype. The antigen is undetermined. Germline CDR1 is SNHLY and CDR2 is FYNNEI. The CDR3 runs 14 residues. The junction had 5 bases not matched to a gene; V was cut back by 8 bases and J by 2 bases. V is TRBV2 and J is TRBJ2-2, with TRBD1 matching over 7 bases. The starting material was PBMCs, mostly from graft donor cells, obtained 360 days after TCRalphabeta/CD19-depleted stem cell transplant. This TCR derives from a boy less than two years old who had a stem cell transplant for SCID, so the T cells may come from the graft donor. The chain's CDR3 is CASFRDRNTGELFF. The CDR3 DNA follows: TGTGCCAGCTTTCGGGACAGAAACACCGGGGAGCTGTTTTTT.